These 28 T cell receptor beta chains came from one sample sequenced in a study of shared clonotypes between healthy human individuals (dated by TCRdb to about 2020). The receptor library was made with the immunoSEQ multiplex PCR assay. Entries here come from immuneACCESS through TCRdb and include only in-frame sequences with V and J called. Some clones fail to appear in such tables; in the studies checked, an unresolved V gene covers under half of the shortfall, and the cause of the remainder is unknown. Here the sample has over a million clones; around 75% occur a single time. The top ten clonotypes cover around 1.4% of the sample. Sequencing was carried out using memory CD4+ T cells sorted from blood. Sample cell subset or site, as interpreted from the label and publication: CD45RA-negative fraction. These receptors originate from a man aged 18 to 29 in good health.

The chain links TRBV5-5 to TRBJ1-2; D gene unclear. The V end was cut by 0 bases, the J end by 5 bases, with 5 bases between. CDR3 length: 12 residues. The germline V gene has CDR1 SGHKS and CDR2 YYEKEE (reference sequence). CDR3 residues: CASSLDGYGYTF. Here the CDR3 DNA reads TGTGCCAGCAGCTTGGACGGGTATGGCTACACCTTC.

This chain connects TRBV7-2 to TRBJ2-3; unclear D gene. Germline values: CDR1 SGHTA, CDR2 FQGNSA. The CDR3 is made up of 13 amino acids. V was pared by 8 bases and J by 0 bases, with 9 bases between. CDR3: CASLPPSTDTQYF. In DNA, the CDR3 is TGTGCCAGCCTCCCGCCTAGCACAGATACGCAGTATTTT.

The chain employs TRBV5-6 and TRBJ2-5, with D perhaps assigned TRBD1 or TRBD2 (6 bases each). V lost 4 bases to trimming and J lost 5 bases, with 18 bases between them. CDR3 length equals 15 residues. Per germline, CDR1 SGHDT and CDR2 YYEEEE. CDR3 sequence reads: CASSKKQGLRETQYF. The CDR3 nucleotides read TGTGCCAGCAGCAAAAAACAGGGACTCCGGGAGACCCAGTACTTC.

The rearrangement uses TRBV5-1 and TRBJ1-4; 8 nucleotides agree with TRBD1. With V trimmed by 3 bases and J by 11 bases, 9 bases remained unmatched. This CDR3 is 14 amino acids long. The germline CDR1 and CDR2 sequences are SGHRS and YFSETQ. The DNA for the CDR3 is TGCGCCAGCAGCTCTGGACAGGGATTGGAGAAACTGTTTTTT. Its translation: CASSSGQGLEKLFF.

This chain uses TRBV18 with TRBJ1-2, with TRBD1 matching 8 bases. Unmatched junction bases numbered 9, after V lost 5 bases and J lost 7 bases. The CDR3 has 14 amino acids. Per the germline V gene, CDR1 is KGHSH and CDR2 is LQKENI. The CDR3, as DNA: TGTGCCAGCTCATCCTCTCAGGGGGCGCTTGGCTACACCTTC. Encoded protein: CASSSSQGALGYTF.

This clone has just one count. This sequence joins TRBV6-4 and TRBJ2-5, with TRBD2 matching 9 bases. Germline assignment: CDR1 MRHNA and CDR2 SNTAGT. With V trimmed by 10 bases and J by 1 base, 19 bases remained unmatched. The length of the CDR3 is 18 residues. CDR3 nucleotide sequence: TGTGCCAACGAACCTTCCGGGACTAGCCACCCCCCCCAAGAGACCCAGTACTTC. Amino acid sequence: CANEPSGTSHPPQETQYF.

CDR3 region: CASSLSRISYEQYF. The CDR3 DNA reads as TGCGCCAGCAGCCTATCGAGAATCTCCTACGAGCAGTACTTC. The V and J genes are TRBV5-1 and TRBJ2-7; no clear D gene. Per germline, CDR1 SGHRS and CDR2 YFSETQ. V dropped 4 bases and J dropped 0 bases, with 11 bases sitting between them. The CDR3 totals 14 residues.

This clone was detected once. This chain joins TRBV28 and TRBJ1-1; 7 nucleotides align to TRBD1. V gave up 6 bases and J gave up 5 bases; unmatched junction bases: 15. The CDR3 runs 16 residues. Germline V CDR1 and CDR2: MDHEN, SYDVKM. The CDR3 region has the DNA TGTGCCAGCAGCTCAGGACAGGCCGTTAGAGAAACTGAAGCTTTCTTT. Its translation: CASSSGQAVRETEAFF.

This chain uses TRBV29-1 with TRBJ2-3, with 7 positions matching TRBD2. Germline values: CDR1 SQVTM, CDR2 ANQGSEA. The CDR3 loop spans 15 amino acids. J gave up 3 bases and V 4 bases, and 10 bases lay outside the gene matches. The CDR3 protein is CSVVRTPGGTDTQYF. The CDR3 coding sequence is TGCAGCGTTGTCCGGACACCCGGGGGGACAGATACGCAGTATTTT.

The V and J genes are TRBV11-2 and TRBJ1-4; no reliable D call. CDR1 is SGHAT and CDR2 is FQNNGV in the germline V gene. V was clipped by 3 bases and J by 1 base, with 6 bases between them. The CDR3 is 14 residues long. This CDR3 reads CASSFRGTNEKLFF. DNA of the CDR3: TGTGCCAGCAGCTTTCGGGGAACTAATGAAAAACTGTTTTTT.

A few counts support this clone. V is TRBV7-2 and J is TRBJ2-3; D ambiguous. Germline CDR1 is SGHTA and CDR2 is FQGNSA. This CDR3 comprises 11 residues. Trimming stripped 3 bases from V and 9 bases from J, with 7 bases between. CDR3 nucleotides: TGTGCCAGCAGCTTTGACGGAACGCAGTATTTT. Protein sequence: CASSFDGTQYF.

On this clone itself: Other DNA sequences in this sample translate to the same CDR3. This chain links TRBV5-1 with TRBJ1-3; unclear D gene. Trimming cost V 4 bases and J 0 bases, with 8 bases left between them. CDR1 SGHRS and CDR2 YFSETQ come from the germline V gene. There are 14 residues in the CDR3. The CDR3 region is CASSPGSSGNTIYF. DNA for the CDR3: TGCGCCAGCAGCCCCGGGAGCTCTGGAAACACCATATATTTT. Based on the CDR3 plus reference TRBV5-1 and TRBJ1-3, the full variable domain is KAGVTQTPRYLIKTRGQQVTLSCSPISGHRSVSWYQQTPGQGLQFLFEYFSETQRNKGNFPGRFSGRQFSNSRSEMNVSTLELGDSALYLCASSPGSSGNTIYFGEGSWLTVV.

This clone was seen a few times. The chain employs TRBV5-1 and TRBJ2-3; the D gene is possibly TRBD1 (5 bases). Germline-derived CDR1 and CDR2 are SGHRS and YFSETQ. V lost 1 base, J lost 4 bases, and 7 bases lay in between. The CDR3 extends over 13 amino acids. Here the CDR3 reads CASSLRGSDTQYF. The DNA of the CDR3 is TGCGCCAGCAGCTTGAGGGGATCAGATACGCAGTATTTT.

This clone showed up just a few times. This chain links TRBV25-1 with TRBJ2-3; TRBD2 is a possible D gene (6 bases). Germline V gene sequence: CDR1 MGHDK, CDR2 SYGVNS. The CDR3 spans 13 residues. V lost 5 bases to trimming and J lost 8 bases, with 14 bases between them. The CDR3 nucleotides read TGTGCCAGCAGTCGCGGGCTCGGGGGTACGCAGTATTTT. It codes for CASSRGLGGTQYF.

This clone was detected only once. The CDR3 DNA sequence: TGTGCCAGCAGCGTCGGCAGGGACGGCTATGGCTACACCTTC. This translates into CASSVGRDGYGYTF. The genes are TRBV2 and TRBJ1-2, with TRBD1 as a possible D gene (5 bases). Trimming pared 6 bases from V and 4 bases from J, leaving 15 bases between. Per the germline V gene, CDR1 is SNHLY and CDR2 is FYNNEI. The CDR3 spans 14 residues.

The CDR3 loop is CASTDRELYGYTF. Written as DNA, the CDR3 is TGTGCCAGCACAGACCGGGAGCTCTATGGCTACACCTTC. The rearrangement joins TRBV28 to TRBJ1-2, with no clear D. Per germline, CDR1 MDHEN and CDR2 SYDVKM. Trimming removed 7 bases from V and 4 bases from J, with 13 bases in between. The CDR3 has 13 amino acids.

This clone was detected only a few times. CDR3 in amino acids: CASSQKRDQETQYF. CDR3 sequence (DNA): TGTGCCAGCAGCCAGAAGCGAGATCAAGAGACCCAGTACTTC. The J gene is TRBJ2-5, the V gene TRBV7-2; no clear D gene. V was pared by 5 bases and J by 2 bases, with 12 bases between. The CDR3 extends over 14 amino acids. CDR1 is SGHTA and CDR2 is FQGNSA in the germline V gene.

Comments on this clone: A single base separates this from a much larger clone, so it may be a read error. Other nucleotide sequences from this sample produce the same CDR3. The CDR3 region has the DNA TGTGCCAGTAGTAGGAACACTGAAGCTTTCTTT. It yields the protein CASSRNTEAFF. The V gene is TRBV19, the J gene TRBJ1-1; D is ambiguous. With 4 bases removed from V and 1 base from J, the gap between germline ends came to 1 base. Germline-derived CDR1 and CDR2 are LNHDA and SQIVND (reference sequence). This CDR3 comprises 11 residues. The full variable domain, completed using reference TRBV19 and TRBJ1-1, is DGGITQSPKYLFRKEGQNVTLSCEQNLNHDAMYWYRQDPGQGLRLIYYSQIVNDFQKGDIAEGYSVSREKKESFPLTVTSAQKNPTAFYLCASSRNTEAFFGQGTRLTVV.

The chain employs TRBV30 and TRBJ1-2; 8 nucleotides align to TRBD1. The CDR3 length is 16 residues. After removal of 3 bases from V and 0 bases from J, the junction contained 9 bases not matched to a gene. Per germline, CDR1 GTSNPN and CDR2 SVGIG (reference sequence). The CDR3 DNA sequence: TGTGCCTGGAGCGGACAGGGAGTATCTACTAACTATGGCTACACCTTC. As protein: CAWSGQGVSTNYGYTF. The whole variable domain, filled in from reference TRBV30 and TRBJ1-2, reads SQTIHQWPATLVQPVGSPLSLECTVEGTSNPNLYWYRQAAGRGLQLLFYSVGIGQISSEVPQNLSASRPQDRQFILSSKKLLLSDSGFYLCAWSGQGVSTNYGYTFGSGTRLTVV.

The rearrangement joins TRBV6-6 to TRBJ2-5; 8 bases map to TRBD1. The CDR3 spans 15 residues. Germline CDR1 and CDR2: MNHNY and SVGAGI (reference sequence). The trim removed 6 bases at V and 5 bases at J, leaving 11 bases unmatched. Here the CDR3 DNA reads TGTGCCAGCAGCAGGGGGCAGGTTTTGACGGAGACCCAGTACTTC. Translated, it gives CASSRGQVLTETQYF.

V is TRBV29-1 and J is TRBJ2-4, with TRBD1 as a possible D gene (5 bases). Between the trimmed V and J ends, which lost 7 bases and 0 bases, there was a span of 13 bases. Germline CDR1 is SQVTM and CDR2 is ANQGSEA. The CDR3 covers 14 residues. The chain's CDR3 is CSAREGVAKNIQYF. The CDR3 coding sequence is TGCAGCGCACGAGAAGGGGTAGCCAAAAACATTCAGTACTTC.

The rearrangement joins TRBV29-1 to TRBJ2-3; D is possibly TRBD1 (5 bases). V shed 7 bases and J shed 6 bases, with 11 bases lying between them. Germline CDR1 is SQVTM and CDR2 is ANQGSEA. This CDR3 is built from 11 residues. CDR3 DNA: TGCAGCGCCCGGGCAGGGGATACGCAGTATTTT. Residues: CSARAGDTQYF.

The CDR3 protein is CASSTRLAGGIQETQYF. DNA of the CDR3: TGTGCCAGCAGCACCCGACTAGCGGGGGGGATCCAAGAGACCCAGTACTTC. V and J are TRBV5-6 and TRBJ2-5, with 14 bases fitting TRBD2. Trimming took 4 bases from V and 1 from J; bases not matched to a gene: 6. The CDR3 totals 17 residues. Germline V gives CDR1 SGHDT, CDR2 YYEEEE.

The chain has TRBV7-9 and TRBJ2-1, with 9 bases identical to TRBD2. This CDR3 spans 17 amino acids. Germline assignment: CDR1 SEHNR and CDR2 FQNEAQ (reference sequence). V shed 5 bases, J shed 6 bases, and the junction held 14 bases outside the gene matches. CDR3 DNA: TGTGCCAGCAGCCCCCCCTGGGGTAGCGGGAGCATCAATGAGCAGTTCTTC. Translated, it gives CASSPPWGSGSINEQFF.

V gene TRBV27 combines with J gene TRBJ2-7, with 9 bases that match TRBD1. V shed 3 bases and J 5 bases; nucleotides not matched to a gene: 8. In germline, CDR1 is MNHEY, CDR2 SMNVEV (reference sequence). CDR3 length: 15 amino acids. The CDR3 loop reads CASSLFRTGEDEQYF. In nucleotides, the CDR3 is TGTGCCAGCAGTTTGTTCCGGACAGGGGAAGACGAGCAGTACTTC.

The chain has TRBV6-7 and TRBJ2-3, with D perhaps TRBD2 (7 bases). TRBV6-7 is an ORF, and what it does is uncertain. The CDR3 has 18 amino acids. Trimming removed 2 bases at V and 5 bases at J, with 23 bases between. The CDR3 DNA reads TGTGCCAGCAGTTACCCCGTTGAAGTGGCGGGGGCGGGAGATACGCAGTATTTT. Residues: CASSYPVEVAGAGDTQYF.

V and J are TRBV5-4 and TRBJ1-5; 8 bases map to TRBD1. The CDR3 is made up of 15 amino acids. Trimming cost V 4 bases and J 4 bases; bases outside gene matches: 7. The germline CDR1 and CDR2 sequences are SGHNT and YYREEE (reference sequence). In DNA form, the CDR3 reads TGTGCCAGCAGCCCGGGGACAGGCCTGAATCAGCCCCAGCATTTT. This codes for CASSPGTGLNQPQHF.

CDR3 DNA: TGCAGTGTTACAGGGGAGACCCAGTACTTC. Its translation is CSVTGETQYF. This chain connects TRBV20-1 to TRBJ2-5; tentatively, D is TRBD1 (6 bases). CDR1 and CDR2 from the germline V gene are DFQATT and SNEGSKA (reference sequence). The CDR3 consists of 10 residues. Between the trimmed V and J ends, which lost 7 bases and 5 bases, there was a span of 8 bases.